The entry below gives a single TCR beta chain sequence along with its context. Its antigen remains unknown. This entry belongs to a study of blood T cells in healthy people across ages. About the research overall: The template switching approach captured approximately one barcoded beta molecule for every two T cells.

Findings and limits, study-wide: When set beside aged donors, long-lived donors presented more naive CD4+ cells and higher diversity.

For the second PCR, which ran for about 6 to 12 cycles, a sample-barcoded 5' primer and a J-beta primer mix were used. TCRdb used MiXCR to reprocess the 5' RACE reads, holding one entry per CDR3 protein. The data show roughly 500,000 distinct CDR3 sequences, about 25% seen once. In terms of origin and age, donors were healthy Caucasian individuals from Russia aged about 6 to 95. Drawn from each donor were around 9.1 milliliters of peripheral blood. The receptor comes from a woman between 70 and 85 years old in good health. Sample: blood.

The CDR3 DNA reads TGTGCCAGCAGCGCCGGGGGGGCCGGTGAGACCCAGTACTTC. Its protein is CASSAGGAGETQYF. V gene TRBV9 combines with J gene TRBJ2-5; TRBD2 matches at 8 bases. J lost 5 bases, V lost 3 bases, and 6 bases had no gene match. This CDR3 is 14 amino acids long. Germline V lookup: CDR1 SGDLS, CDR2 YYNGEE.